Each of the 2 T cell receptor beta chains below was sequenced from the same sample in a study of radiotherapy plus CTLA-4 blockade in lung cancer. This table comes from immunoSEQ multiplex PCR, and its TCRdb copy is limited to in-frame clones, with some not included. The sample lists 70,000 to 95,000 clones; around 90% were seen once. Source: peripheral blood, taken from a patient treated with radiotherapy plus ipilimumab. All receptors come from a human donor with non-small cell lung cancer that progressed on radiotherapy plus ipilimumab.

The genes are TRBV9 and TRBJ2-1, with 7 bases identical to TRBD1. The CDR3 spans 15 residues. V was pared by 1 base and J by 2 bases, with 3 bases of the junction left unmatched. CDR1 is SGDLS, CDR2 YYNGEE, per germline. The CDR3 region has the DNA TGTGCCAGCAGCGTATGGGGACAGCCCTACAATGAGCAGTTCTTC. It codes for CASSVWGQPYNEQFF.

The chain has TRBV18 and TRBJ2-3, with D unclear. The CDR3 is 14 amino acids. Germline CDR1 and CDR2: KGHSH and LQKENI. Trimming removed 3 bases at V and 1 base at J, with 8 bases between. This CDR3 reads CASSPERGTDTQYF. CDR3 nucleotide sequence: TGTGCCAGCTCACCGGAACGAGGCACAGATACGCAGTATTTT.